A single sample is the source of the 5 T cell receptor beta chains below, sequenced in a study of spatial heterogeneity in lung cancer. MiXCR was run by TCRdb on the 5' RACE reads, yielding one entry per CDR3 protein. The table records more than 60,000 distinct CDR3 sequences, approximately 6% of them present only once. This sample's time point: sample taken at primary tumor resection. Sequences were derived from PBMCs, sampled at surgery. The receptors shown here come from a female donor with early-stage non-small cell lung cancer.

This clonotype has more than one count but fewer than ten. The V and J genes are TRBV5-5 and TRBJ1-6; 8 bases line up with TRBD1. The germline gives CDR1 SGHKS, CDR2 YYEKEE (reference sequence). The ends lost 4 bases at V and 8 bases at J; junction bases unmatched: 8. CDR3 length: 15 amino acids. The CDR3 DNA follows: TGTGCCAGCAGCGTAGGGACAGGATTGGATTCACCCCTCCACTTT. The encoded protein is CASSVGTGLDSPLHF. Full variable domain (missing parts from reference TRBV5-5 and TRBJ1-6): DAGVTQSPTHLIKTRGQQVTLRCSPISGHKSVSWYQQVLGQGPQFIFQYYEKEERGRGNFPDRFSARQFPNYSSELNVNALLLGDSALYLCASSVGTGLDSPLHFGNGTRLTVT.

J is TRBJ2-5 and V is TRBV7-2; D not resolved. The germline gives CDR1 SGHTA, CDR2 FQGNSA. V shed 4 bases and J shed 6 bases, with 9 bases lying between them. CDR3 size: 12 residues. The CDR3 sequence is CASSSYLKTQYF. The CDR3 nucleotides read TGTGCCAGCAGCTCCTACTTAAAGACCCAGTACTTC.

This clonotype occurred many times. The CDR3: CASSTTGVYQETQYF. The DNA of the CDR3 is TGTGCCAGCAGTACGACAGGGGTGTACCAAGAGACCCAGTACTTC. This chain links TRBV7-2 with TRBJ2-5; 8 bases line up with TRBD1. The CDR3 is 15 residues long. The J segment lost 0 bases and the V segment lost 6 bases, leaving 6 bases of the junction unmatched. CDR1 and CDR2 (germline): SGHTA, FQGNSA.

This clonotype was recorded at least ten times. This rearrangement joins TRBV28 to TRBJ2-3; 9 bases are a match to TRBD1. CDR1 and CDR2 (germline): MDHEN, SYDVKM. The junction had 3 bases not matched to a gene; V was cut back by 5 bases and J by 6 bases. CDR3 length: 13 residues. CDR3 sequence: CASSGTGLDTQYF. The DNA for the CDR3 is TGTGCCAGCAGTGGGACAGGGCTCGATACGCAGTATTTT.

This clonotype was detected many times. This chain joins TRBV20-1 and TRBJ2-1; no reliable D call. CDR1 is DFQATT, CDR2 SNEGSKA, per germline (reference sequence). Trimming took off 3 bases at V and 5 bases at J, with 14 bases between the two ends. The CDR3 sequence is 14 residues long. The CDR3: CSASWQVINNEQFF. The CDR3 nucleotides are TGCAGTGCTAGCTGGCAGGTAATCAACAATGAGCAGTTCTTC.